Each of the 24 T cell receptor beta chains below was sequenced from the same sample in a study of blood T cell repertoires in COVID-19 (dated by TCRdb to about 2020). Library method: the immunoSEQ multiplex PCR assay. Sourced from immuneACCESS, this table was stored by TCRdb with only in-frame sequences that have V and J called. A share of the clones is absent; for the studies checked, an unresolved V gene accounts for under half, and the remainder has no known explanation. The sample records approximately 260,000 clones, about nine tenths of which are singletons. The ten largest clones represent approximately 7.6% of the sample. The source material was peripheral blood. All receptors come from a man in his fifties or sixties who had recovered from COVID-19.

This rearrangement joins TRBV5-5 to TRBJ1-1; 9 bases align to TRBD1. The V gene's germline CDR1 is SGHKS and CDR2 YYEKEE (reference sequence). This CDR3 has 13 amino acids. V gave up 4 bases and J gave up 12 bases; unmatched junction bases: 10. The CDR3 DNA is TGTGCCAGCAGCACCGGACGGGACAGGGCAACTTTCTTT. Translated: CASSTGRDRATFF.

This clone was seen a handful of times. The rearrangement joins TRBV5-8 to TRBJ1-1; no definite D call. With 4 bases removed from V and 3 bases from J, the gap between germline ends came to 10 bases. Germline V gene sequence: CDR1 SGHTS, CDR2 YDEGEE. This CDR3 region has 13 residues. For the CDR3, the DNA is TGTGCCAGCAGCCCAGGCCCGTACACTGAAGCTTTCTTT. Its translation is CASSPGPYTEAFF. The complete variable domain, with remaining parts taken from reference TRBV5-8 and TRBJ1-1, reads EAGVTQSPTHLIKTRGQQATLRCSPISGHTSVYWYQQALGLGLQFLLWYDEGEERNRGNFPPRFSGRQFPNYSSELNVNALELEDSALYLCASSPGPYTEAFFGQGTRLTVV.

The chain has TRBV20-1 and TRBJ1-1; the D gene is possibly TRBD1 (5 bases). Germline CDR1 is DFQATT and CDR2 is SNEGSKA (reference sequence). This CDR3 has 11 amino acids. V shed 4 bases and J shed 5 bases, with 8 bases lying between them. DNA for the CDR3: TGCAGTGCTAAGGGGAGGACTGAAGCTTTCTTT. Its protein product is CSAKGRTEAFF.

The chain couples TRBV6-5 to TRBJ2-3; D call uncertain. V was trimmed by 0 bases and J by 4 bases, leaving 5 bases between them. The CDR3 is 13 residues long. Germline V CDR1 and CDR2: MNHEY, SVGAGI. The CDR3 is CASSYSRADTQYF. CDR3 nucleotides: TGTGCCAGCAGTTACTCGAGAGCAGATACGCAGTATTTT.

The chain recombines TRBV11-2 with TRBJ2-5; TRBD1 agrees at 7 bases. The J segment lost 4 bases and the V segment lost 6 bases, leaving 14 bases of the junction unmatched. This CDR3 contains 16 residues. CDR1 and CDR2 from the germline V gene are SGHAT and FQNNGV. This CDR3 is CASSPTRGGFRETQYF. In DNA form, the CDR3 reads TGTGCCAGCAGTCCCACGCGAGGGGGCTTCAGAGAGACCCAGTACTTC.

The chain joins TRBV20-1 to TRBJ2-1; TRBD1 agrees at 7 bases. The germline gives CDR1 DFQATT, CDR2 SNEGSKA (reference sequence). This CDR3 is 11 amino acids long. The ends lost 5 bases at V and 10 bases at J; junction bases unmatched: 5. The CDR3 sequence: CSADRAGEQFF. In DNA, the CDR3 is TGCAGTGCTGACAGGGCCGGAGAGCAGTTCTTC.

The rearrangement links TRBV9 to TRBJ1-4, with D possibly TRBD1 on 6 matching bases. V was pared by 4 bases and J by 4 bases, with 14 bases between. This CDR3 is 15 amino acids long. Germline V gene data show CDR1 as SGDLS and CDR2 as YYNGEE. CDR3 coding DNA: TGTGCCAGCAGCACCACGGGACATCGTAATGAAAAACTGTTTTTT. It translates to CASSTTGHRNEKLFF.

CDR3 residues: CASTRGQGTYEQYF. The CDR3 coding sequence is TGTGCCAGTACCCGAGGACAGGGAACCTACGAGCAGTACTTC. The chain employs TRBV19 and TRBJ2-7; 8 positions match TRBD1. The CDR3 spans 14 residues. CDR1 is LNHDA and CDR2 is SQIVND in the germline V gene (reference sequence). With 7 bases clipped from V and 2 bases from J, the junction kept 7 bases outside the gene matches. The variable domain in full, with the rest retrieved from reference TRBV19 and TRBJ2-7, is DGGITQSPKYLFRKEGQNVTLSCEQNLNHDAMYWYRQDPGQGLRLIYYSQIVNDFQKGDIAEGYSVSREKKESFPLTVTSAQKNPTAFYLCASTRGQGTYEQYFGPGTRLTVT.

V and J are TRBV7-9 and TRBJ1-1; D not resolved. This CDR3 is built from 13 residues. V dropped 5 bases and J dropped 0 bases, with 7 bases sitting between them. The germline CDR1 and CDR2 sequences are SEHNR and FQNEAQ (reference sequence). DNA of the CDR3: TGTGCCAGCAGCCCATACTTGAACACTGAAGCTTTCTTT. Translating it yields CASSPYLNTEAFF.

This chain uses TRBV5-1 with TRBJ1-1, with no clear D. This CDR3 is built from 15 residues. Trimming cost V 4 bases and J 0 bases, with 13 bases left between them. Germline CDR1 reads SGHRS; CDR2 reads YFSETQ. The CDR3 DNA sequence: TGCGCCAGCAGCGACGGTCGGGTTGTGAACACTGAAGCTTTCTTT. It translates to CASSDGRVVNTEAFF.

The chain recombines TRBV7-9 with TRBJ1-1, with D perhaps matching TRBD1 (6 bases). The length of the CDR3 is 13 residues. Germline V gene lookup returns CDR1 SEHNR and CDR2 FQNEAQ (reference sequence). V was cut by 4 bases and J by 3 bases, with 9 bases left in between. The CDR3 protein is CASSWGRDTEAFF. CDR3 nucleotides: TGTGCCAGCAGCTGGGGGCGGGACACTGAAGCTTTCTTT.

The V and J genes are TRBV6-4 and TRBJ2-2; D may be TRBD1 (6 bases). Germline values: CDR1 MRHNA, CDR2 SNTAGT. V dropped 2 bases and J dropped 7 bases, with 14 bases sitting between them. This CDR3 is 15 amino acids long. This CDR3 is CASSDAQGAVGELFF. The CDR3 region has the DNA TGTGCCAGCAGTGACGCACAGGGTGCGGTCGGGGAGCTGTTTTTT.

V and J are TRBV19 and TRBJ1-5, with TRBD1 identical over 7 bases. The germline V gene has CDR1 LNHDA and CDR2 SQIVND (reference sequence). This CDR3 has 15 amino acids. V dropped 6 bases and J dropped 0; count of bases not matched to a gene: 5. CDR3 amino acids: CASRGGPYSNQPQHF. CDR3 in DNA: TGTGCCAGTAGAGGGGGCCCCTATAGCAATCAGCCCCAGCATTTT.

J is TRBJ2-5 and V is TRBV28, with 7 bases identical to TRBD1. After removal of 8 bases from V and 5 bases from J, the junction contained 14 bases not matched to a gene. The CDR3 runs to 15 residues. The germline V gene has CDR1 MDHEN and CDR2 SYDVKM. The CDR3, as DNA: TGTGCCAGCCGCGATATCCGACAGGGCTTGGAGACCCAGTACTTC. Its protein product is CASRDIRQGLETQYF.

This clone was detected once. The rearrangement joins TRBV5-1 to TRBJ2-3; 15 positions match TRBD2. V shed 0 bases and J 5 bases; nucleotides not matched to a gene: 7. The germline V gene encodes CDR1 SGHRS and CDR2 YFSETQ. This CDR3 spans 18 amino acids. CDR3 bases: TGCGCCAGCAGCTTGGAAGGACTAGCGGGGGGGCGGAGAGATACGCAGTATTTT. Translated: CASSLEGLAGGRRDTQYF.

The V gene is TRBV27, the J gene TRBJ1-3; D unclear. Per germline, CDR1 MNHEY and CDR2 SMNVEV (reference sequence). Trimming removed 4 bases at V and 0 bases at J, with 4 bases between. The CDR3 runs 13 residues. The CDR3 DNA is TGTGCCAGCAGTTGGGCCTCTGGAAACACCATATATTTT. Its translation is CASSWASGNTIYF.

The chain is built from TRBV19 and TRBJ2-2, with TRBD1 as a possible D gene (5 bases). The CDR3 has 13 amino acids. V was clipped by 7 bases and J by 6 bases, with 12 bases between them. The germline CDR1 and CDR2 sequences are LNHDA and SQIVND (reference sequence). For the CDR3, the DNA is TGTGCCAGTAAGGGGATTTGGGCCGGGGAGCTGTTTTTT. Amino acids: CASKGIWAGELFF.

The chain recombines TRBV14 with TRBJ2-2; D may be TRBD1 (5 bases). V lost 2 bases and J lost 6, with 13 bases in between. From germline, CDR1 is SGHDN and CDR2 FVKESK. The CDR3 sequence is 15 residues long. The DNA of the CDR3 is TGTGCCAGCAGCCAAACCAGGGCCCGTCCCGGGGAGCTGTTTTTT. Amino acid sequence: CASSQTRARPGELFF.

V gene TRBV2 combines with J gene TRBJ2-2; 15 bases fit TRBD2. The CDR3 sequence is 19 residues long. V was clipped by 6 bases and J by 4 bases; unmatched bases: 12. Germline-derived CDR1 and CDR2 are SNHLY and FYNNEI. The CDR3 coding sequence is TGTGCCAGCAGCGCTGGGACTAGCGGGGGGCGCCGAGGCACCGGGGAGCTGTTTTTT. This translates into CASSAGTSGGRRGTGELFF.

The V call is TRBV16, the J call TRBJ2-7; D is possibly TRBD1 (6 bases). This CDR3 has 11 residues. V was cut by 3 bases and J by 13 bases, with 13 bases left in between. Germline-derived CDR1 and CDR2 are KGHSY and FQNENV. CDR3 sequence (DNA): TGTGCCAGCAGCCAGGACAGATTTGTCTACTTC. Protein sequence: CASSQDRFVYF.

This clone appeared once. The V and J genes are TRBV6-5 and TRBJ1-3; 9 bases match TRBD1. Germline CDR1 MNHEY, CDR2 SVGAGI. V dropped 10 bases and J dropped 0; count of bases not matched to a gene: 7. The CDR3 extends over 15 amino acids. The CDR3 region is CATSGTGRSGNTIYF. The CDR3, as DNA: TGTGCCACTTCCGGGACAGGGCGCTCTGGAAACACCATATATTTT.

This chain connects TRBV19 to TRBJ1-6; 7 positions agree with TRBD1. V lost 5 bases to trimming and J lost 6 bases; unmatched junction nucleotides: 1. The CDR3 extends over 13 amino acids. CDR1 LNHDA and CDR2 SQIVND come from the germline V gene (reference sequence). In DNA, the CDR3 is TGTGCCAGTAGTGACAGGGCTAATTCACCCCTCCACTTT. Protein: CASSDRANSPLHF.

The chain employs TRBV6-2 or TRBV6-3 and TRBJ2-7, with 8 bases fitting TRBD1. The length of the CDR3 is 14 residues. V lost 5 bases and J lost 1; bases outside the gene matches: 4. Germline V CDR1 and CDR2: MNHEY, SVGEGT. The CDR3 loop reads CASSRTGMSYEQYF. CDR3 bases: TGTGCCAGCAGTCGGACAGGGATGTCCTACGAGCAGTACTTC.

The chain is built from TRBV30 and TRBJ1-1; 10 positions agree with TRBD1. The CDR3 totals 15 residues. Germline V gene sequence: CDR1 GTSNPN, CDR2 SVGIG (reference sequence). V was clipped by 1 base and J by 2 bases; unmatched bases: 4. As DNA, the CDR3 is TGTGCCTGGAGTGAGACAGGGGGCGTCAACACTGAAGCTTTCTTT. As protein: CAWSETGGVNTEAFF.